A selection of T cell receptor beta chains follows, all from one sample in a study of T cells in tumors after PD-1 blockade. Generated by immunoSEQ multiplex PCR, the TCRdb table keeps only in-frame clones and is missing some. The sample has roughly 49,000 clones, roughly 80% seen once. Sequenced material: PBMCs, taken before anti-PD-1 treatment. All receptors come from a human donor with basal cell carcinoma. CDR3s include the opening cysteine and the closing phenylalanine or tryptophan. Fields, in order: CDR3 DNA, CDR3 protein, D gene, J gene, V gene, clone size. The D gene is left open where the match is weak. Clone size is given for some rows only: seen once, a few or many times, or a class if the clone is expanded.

DNA: TGTGCCTGGAGTTTGGTATGGGATGGCTACACCTTC; CDR3: CAWSLVWDGYTF; D: -; J: TRBJ1-2; V: TRBV30; size: few
DNA: TGTGCCAGCAGTGAACCCGGGACGGCCTATGGCTACACCTTC; CDR3: CASSEPGTAYGYTF; D: -; J: TRBJ1-2; V: TRBV6-1; size: once
DNA: TGTGCCTGGAGCGGGGGGACACCGAACACTGAAGCTTTCTTT; CDR3: CAWSGGTPNTEAFF; D: -; J: TRBJ1-1; V: TRBV30; size: -
DNA: TGTGCCAGCAGTATCCGGGCCTCGGGGCAGCCCCAGCATTTT; CDR3: CASSIRASGQPQHF; D: -; J: TRBJ1-5; V: TRBV27; size: -
DNA: TGTGCCAGCATGAAGGGCAACACTGAAGCTTTCTTT; CDR3: CASMKGNTEAFF; D: -; J: TRBJ1-1; V: TRBV6-6; size: -
DNA: TGTGCCAGCAGTAGCCAGGGGGACGAGCAGTACTTC; CDR3: CASSSQGDEQYF; D: TRBD1; J: TRBJ2-7; V: TRBV6-6; size: -
DNA: TGTGCCAGCAGCTTAGTAGCTAGCGGGGGGCCAGATACGCAGTATTTT; CDR3: CASSLVASGGPDTQYF; D: TRBD2; J: TRBJ2-3; V: TRBV13; size: -
DNA: TGCGCCAGCAGCCCGGCGGGGATTATCGCGCACACTGAAGCTTTCTTT; CDR3: CASSPAGIIAHTEAFF; D: -; J: TRBJ1-1; V: TRBV4-1; size: -
DNA: TGTGCCAGCAGCTTAGCGGTACAGGGCTGGGACACCGGGGAGCTGTTTTTT; CDR3: CASSLAVQGWDTGELFF; D: -; J: TRBJ2-2; V: TRBV7-8; size: once
DNA: TGTGCCAGCGCTTCGGACAGGGGTTATAACTATGGCTACACCTTC; CDR3: CASASDRGYNYGYTF; D: TRBD1; J: TRBJ1-2; V: TRBV6-5; size: -
DNA: TGTGCCAGCAGTGAAAGACTTGCCCAGCCCCAGCATTTT; CDR3: CASSERLAQPQHF; D: -; J: TRBJ1-5; V: TRBV6-1; size: -
DNA: TGTGCCAGCAGCCAAGATTGGGTAGGGGAGACCCAGTACTTC; CDR3: CASSQDWVGETQYF; D: -; J: TRBJ2-5; V: TRBV3-1/TRBV3-2; size: -
DNA: TGTGCCAGCACTAGACAGGGCACAGATACGCAGTATTTT; CDR3: CASTRQGTDTQYF; D: -; J: TRBJ2-3; V: TRBV9; size: -
DNA: TGTGCCAGCTCACCGGCCGGGACAGGGGGCTCTGGGGCCAACGTCCTGACTTTC; CDR3: CASSPAGTGGSGANVLTF; D: TRBD1; J: TRBJ2-6; V: TRBV18; size: -
DNA: TGCGCCAGCAGCTTCCAAACCGCTGCCTCCCAGGAGACCCAGTACTTC; CDR3: CASSFQTAASQETQYF; D: -; J: TRBJ2-5; V: TRBV5-1; size: -
DNA: TGCGCCAGCAGCTTTGGTTCCGGGACAGGGGGCTCTACTAATGAAAAACTGTTTTTT; CDR3: CASSFGSGTGGSTNEKLFF; D: TRBD1; J: TRBJ1-4; V: TRBV5-1; size: -
DNA: TGTGCCAGCAGCTTAGTAGCGGCCGGATTCATGGAGACCCAGTACTTC; CDR3: CASSLVAAGFMETQYF; D: -; J: TRBJ2-5; V: TRBV7-9; size: -
DNA: TGCGCCAGCAGCTTGTCTGGCAGGGACTTAGAGACCCAGTACTTC; CDR3: CASSLSGRDLETQYF; D: -; J: TRBJ2-5; V: TRBV5-1; size: -
DNA: TGTGCCAGCAGGTGGGTGAATCAGCCCCAGCATTTT; CDR3: CASRWVNQPQHF; D: -; J: TRBJ1-5; V: TRBV28; size: -
DNA: TGCAGCGTTGAACCCAGGTTCTCTGGAAACACCATATATTTT; CDR3: CSVEPRFSGNTIYF; D: -; J: TRBJ1-3; V: TRBV29-1; size: -
DNA: TGTGCCAGTATGGGACAGGGTGGCACAGATACGCAGTATTTT; CDR3: CASMGQGGTDTQYF; D: TRBD1; J: TRBJ2-3; V: TRBV19; size: -
DNA: TGTGCCAGCAGTTCAGAGGTCGCGAGTTCGGGGACTGAAGCTTTCTTT; CDR3: CASSSEVASSGTEAFF; D: -; J: TRBJ1-1; V: TRBV6-2/TRBV6-3; size: few
DNA: TGTGCCATCAGAGCAGGGGGCGTTAACTATGGCTACACCTTC; CDR3: CAIRAGGVNYGYTF; D: TRBD1; J: TRBJ1-2; V: TRBV10-3; size: -
DNA: TGTGCCAGTAGGACGGGGCAATATGAAAAACTGTTTTTT; CDR3: CASRTGQYEKLFF; D: -; J: TRBJ1-4; V: TRBV19; size: -
DNA: TGTGCCAGCAGCATCCCTCTAGCGGGGGGTTCCTACAATGAGCAGTTCTTC; CDR3: CASSIPLAGGSYNEQFF; D: TRBD2; J: TRBJ2-1; V: TRBV7-2; size: -
DNA: TGTGCCAGCAGCGTGGACGGGGGGAGGGTCACCGGGGAGCTGTTTTTT; CDR3: CASSVDGGRVTGELFF; D: TRBD2; J: TRBJ2-2; V: TRBV9; size: -
DNA: TGTGCCAGCAGTGGGGACAGGGTTAATGGAAACACCATATATTTT; CDR3: CASSGDRVNGNTIYF; D: TRBD1; J: TRBJ1-3; V: TRBV2; size: few
DNA: TGTGCCAGCAGGACGGACAGACTTAACACTGAAGCTTTCTTT; CDR3: CASRTDRLNTEAFF; D: -; J: TRBJ1-1; V: TRBV6-4; size: -
DNA: TGTGCCAGCAGTTTCCAAGATACGCAGTATTTT; CDR3: CASSFQDTQYF; D: -; J: TRBJ2-3; V: TRBV6-5; size: -
DNA: TGTGCCAGCAGCCGGCGACCTCCTGGGAACACTGAAGCTTTCTTT; CDR3: CASSRRPPGNTEAFF; D: -; J: TRBJ1-1; V: TRBV21-1; size: -
DNA: TGTGCCAGCAGGCTGAGGGATGAGCAGTTCTTC; CDR3: CASRLRDEQFF; D: -; J: TRBJ2-1; V: TRBV5-8; size: -
DNA: TGTGCCAGCAGCTTGTCTTTATCTAGCGGGTGGGGCGAGCAGTACTTC; CDR3: CASSLSLSSGWGEQYF; D: TRBD2; J: TRBJ2-7; V: TRBV5-4; size: -
DNA: TGTGCCAGCTCCTGGACTAGCGAGAATGAGCAGTTCTTC; CDR3: CASSWTSENEQFF; D: TRBD2; J: TRBJ2-1; V: TRBV6-4; size: -
DNA: TGTGCCAGCAGCTTGGACACTTACAATGAGCAGTTCTTC; CDR3: CASSLDTYNEQFF; D: -; J: TRBJ2-1; V: TRBV28; size: once
DNA: TGTGCCAGTAGTCAACCCGGGACAGGCTACGAGCAGTACTTC; CDR3: CASSQPGTGYEQYF; D: TRBD1; J: TRBJ2-7; V: TRBV19; size: -
DNA: TGTGCCAGCAGCGTAGGGGGGGACGCCTATGGCTACACCTTC; CDR3: CASSVGGDAYGYTF; D: -; J: TRBJ1-2; V: TRBV9; size: -
DNA: TGTGCCTGGAGCCGACTAGCGGGGGGCACTAGCACAGATACGCAGTATTTT; CDR3: CAWSRLAGGTSTDTQYF; D: TRBD2; J: TRBJ2-3; V: TRBV30; size: -
DNA: TGTGCCAGCAGCCACGGGGCGGGACTAGCATCGGCAGATACGCAGTATTTT; CDR3: CASSHGAGLASADTQYF; D: TRBD2; J: TRBJ2-3; V: TRBV5-4; size: -
DNA: TGTGCCAGCAGCCTTGAAGGTGGAAACACCATATATTTT; CDR3: CASSLEGGNTIYF; D: -; J: TRBJ1-3; V: TRBV6-5; size: -
DNA: TGTGCCAGCACCCCTGCGAGTAGCGGGGGGGCCAACGGGGAGCTGTTTTTT; CDR3: CASTPASSGGANGELFF; D: TRBD2; J: TRBJ2-2; V: TRBV5-4; size: -
DNA: TGCGCCAGCAGCTTAGGGAACTATGGCTACACCTTC; CDR3: CASSLGNYGYTF; D: -; J: TRBJ1-2; V: TRBV5-1; size: -
DNA: TGTGCCAGTAGTTTAGGGACGGTTAATGAAAAACTGTTTTTT; CDR3: CASSLGTVNEKLFF; D: -; J: TRBJ1-4; V: TRBV19; size: -
DNA: TGTGCCACCAGTGACCCTGGGACTAGCGGTCCCACAGATACGCAGTATTTT; CDR3: CATSDPGTSGPTDTQYF; D: TRBD2; J: TRBJ2-3; V: TRBV24-1; size: -
DNA: TGTGCCAGCAGTTACTCGAGGTGGGGGCAAGACGGCTACACCTTC; CDR3: CASSYSRWGQDGYTF; D: -; J: TRBJ1-2; V: TRBV6-5; size: once
DNA: TGTGCCACCAGCGGGGAAGGGACGCCGAACACCGGGGAGCTGTTTTTT; CDR3: CATSGEGTPNTGELFF; D: -; J: TRBJ2-2; V: TRBV15; size: -
DNA: TGTGCCAGCTCTACTGGACTTTACAATGAGCAGTTCTTC; CDR3: CASSTGLYNEQFF; D: -; J: TRBJ2-1; V: TRBV18; size: -
DNA: TGTGCCAGCAGTTACTCCAACAGGGTAGAGACCCAGTACTTC; CDR3: CASSYSNRVETQYF; D: -; J: TRBJ2-5; V: TRBV6-5; size: once
DNA: TGTGCCAGCAGCACCAGGACAGGGGCTAACTATGGCTACACCTTC; CDR3: CASSTRTGANYGYTF; D: TRBD1; J: TRBJ1-2; V: TRBV28; size: -
DNA: TGTGCCAGCAGTCCTGGTGGGACAGGGGGCCGGTACGAGCAGTACTTC; CDR3: CASSPGGTGGRYEQYF; D: TRBD1; J: TRBJ2-7; V: TRBV5-4; size: -
DNA: TGCTCAAGGGGGACAGAACCTGAAGCTTTCTTT; CDR3: CSRGTEPEAFF; D: -; J: TRBJ1-1; V: TRBV21-1; size: -
DNA: TGTGCCAGCAGCTATAGCGGGGCTATCTACAATGAGCAGTTCTTC; CDR3: CASSYSGAIYNEQFF; D: TRBD2; J: TRBJ2-1; V: TRBV11-3; size: -
DNA: TGTGCCAGCAGCTTAGAGACAGCAAACACTGAAGCTTTCTTT; CDR3: CASSLETANTEAFF; D: -; J: TRBJ1-1; V: TRBV7-9; size: -
DNA: TGTGCCAGCAGTGAATATAGGCTAGCGGGGGGCAACAATGAGCAGTTCTTC; CDR3: CASSEYRLAGGNNEQFF; D: TRBD2; J: TRBJ2-1; V: TRBV25-1; size: -
DNA: TGTGCCAGTGGTTGGGGCGACTCTTTTTCACCCCTCCACTTT; CDR3: CASGWGDSFSPLHF; D: -; J: TRBJ1-6; V: TRBV19; size: -
DNA: TGTGCCACCAAGGGGTCAGGTGAAAAACTGTTTTTT; CDR3: CATKGSGEKLFF; D: -; J: TRBJ1-4; V: TRBV24-1; size: -
DNA: TGTGCCAGCAGCCAGGACAGGGGAAACACCATATATTTT; CDR3: CASSQDRGNTIYF; D: TRBD1; J: TRBJ1-3; V: TRBV14; size: -
DNA: TGTGCCAGCAGCTTAACCCCTAGGACTGAAGCTTTCTTT; CDR3: CASSLTPRTEAFF; D: -; J: TRBJ1-1; V: TRBV5-5; size: -
DNA: TGTGCCAGCAGTGAAGACAGGACTTTAAAAGAGACCCAGTACTTC; CDR3: CASSEDRTLKETQYF; D: -; J: TRBJ2-5; V: TRBV25-1; size: -